This T cell receptor beta chain was recovered during a study of shared clonotypes between healthy human individuals. The CDR3 runs 13 residues. Germline lookup yields CDR1 MNHEY and CDR2 SVGAGI. The germline V and J ends were trimmed by 6 bases and 2 bases, with 10 bases remaining between them. It was into CD45RA+ naive and CD45RA-negative memory subsets that the CD4+ cells were split. The sample holds one count of this clone. The data were produced by immunoSEQ multiplex PCR, yet TCRdb's version contains in-frame clones alone and is incomplete. The sample consists of 2 million to 2.5 million clones, under 97% of them appearing once.

The J gene is TRBJ1-2, the V gene TRBV6-5, with D possibly matching TRBD1 (5 bases). The TCR was taken from a man aged 18 to 29 in good health. The sample taken for sequencing was naive CD4+ T cells sorted from blood. As to subset: CD45RA+ positively selected. The CDR3 spells CASRETVNYGYTF. Written as DNA, the CDR3 is TGTGCCAGCAGAGAGACAGTAAACTATGGCTACACCTTC.